Each of the 15 T cell receptor beta chains below was sequenced from the same sample in a study of shared clonotypes between healthy human individuals. Sequencing used immunoSEQ multiplex PCR; TCRdb keeps in-frame clones, though not all of them. There are fewer than 3 million clones in the sample; about 90% occur only once, and roughly 0.34% lies in the top ten. Sequenced input: naive CD4+ T cells from PBMCs. The subset was: CD45RA+ positively selected. These receptors came from a man in his late teens or twenties in good health. Some clones in this sample may be carry-over from other donors' samples.

As regards this clone: At the DNA level, this CDR3 is encoded by other sequences in the same sample as well. The chain couples TRBV7-3 to TRBJ2-3; 11 bases map to TRBD2. The germline V gene has CDR1 SGHTA and CDR2 FQGTGA. This CDR3 has 14 amino acids. V was clipped by 5 bases and J by 5 bases; unmatched bases: 3. The CDR3 DNA is TGTGCCAGCAGCCCGGGACTAGCGGAAGATACGCAGTATTTT. The encoded protein is CASSPGLAEDTQYF.

The chain is built from TRBV10-3 and TRBJ2-2, with TRBD1 identical over 8 bases. CDR1 is ENHRY, CDR2 SYGVKD, per germline. Losses at the gene ends were 0 bases for V and 7 bases for J; bases not matched to a gene: 10. The CDR3 sequence is 17 residues long. DNA for the CDR3: TGTGCCATCAGTGAGTCGACTCCGGGACAGGCGGTCGGGGAGCTGTTTTTT. Translating gives CAISESTPGQAVGELFF.

Remarks on this clone: This CDR3 is also generated by other DNA sequences in the sample. In DNA, the CDR3 is TGTGCCAGCAGCTTTAGCGGCAATGAGCAGTTCTTC. It encodes CASSFSGNEQFF. V is TRBV11-3 and J is TRBJ2-1, with D tentatively TRBD2 (6 bases). The germline CDR1 and CDR2 sequences are SGHNT and YENEEA. Trimming took off 3 bases at V and 6 bases at J, with 6 bases between the two ends. This CDR3 comprises 12 residues.

There are a few counts of this clone. The chain combines TRBV28 with TRBJ1-1, with D possibly TRBD1 on 6 matching bases. Germline loops: CDR1 MDHEN, CDR2 SYDVKM. V was clipped by 8 bases and J by 1 base, with 14 bases between them. This CDR3 is 14 amino acids long. The CDR3: CASPAAGANTEAFF. CDR3 bases: TGTGCCAGCCCAGCGGCGGGGGCGAACACTGAAGCTTTCTTT.

The chain joins TRBV7-2 to TRBJ2-7, with 9 bases lining up with TRBD2. CDR1 SGHTA and CDR2 FQGNSA come from the germline V gene. This CDR3 region has 15 residues. V was clipped by 1 base and J by 3 bases; unmatched bases: 4. As DNA, the CDR3 is TGTGCCAGCAGCTTAGAAGGCGGGAGGGTCTACGAGCAGTACTTC. Its translation: CASSLEGGRVYEQYF. Full variable domain (missing parts from reference TRBV7-2 and TRBJ2-7): GAGVSQSPSNKVTEKGKDVELRCDPISGHTALYWYRQSLGQGLEFLIYFQGNSAPDKSGLPSDRFSAERTGGSVSTLTIQRTQQEDSAVYLCASSLEGGRVYEQYFGPGTRLTVT.

This clone came up once. The chain has TRBV16 and TRBJ2-3, with 12 bases fitting TRBD2. The CDR3 spans 16 residues. The V gene's germline CDR1 is KGHSY and CDR2 FQNENV. The J segment lost 2 bases and the V segment lost 4 bases, leaving 4 bases of the junction unmatched. CDR3 in amino acids: CASSPLAGGNTDTQYF. CDR3 DNA: TGTGCCAGCAGCCCCCTAGCGGGAGGGAACACAGATACGCAGTATTTT.

In nucleotides, the CDR3 is TGTGCCTTTACAGGGGAAAGAGGGACTGAAGCTTTCTTT. As protein: CAFTGERGTEAFF. V gene TRBV5-4 combines with J gene TRBJ1-1, with 7 bases that match TRBD1. The germline V gene has CDR1 SGHNT and CDR2 YYREEE (reference sequence). This CDR3 comprises 13 residues. The V and J ends lost 10 bases and 5 bases, in that order; junction bases with no gene match: 11.

The J gene is TRBJ1-1, the V gene TRBV5-1; the D gene is possibly TRBD1 (5 bases). Trimming pared 4 bases from V and 7 bases from J, leaving 11 bases between. The CDR3 has 12 residues. CDR1 and CDR2 from the germline V gene are SGHRS and YFSETQ. This CDR3 reads CASSPAGVEAFF. CDR3 nucleotides: TGCGCCAGCAGCCCCGCGGGGGTTGAAGCTTTCTTT.

The rearrangement uses TRBV5-6 and TRBJ2-1; D ambiguous. Deletions cut 4 bases from V and 10 bases from J, with 9 bases between. Looked up from germline, CDR1 is SGHDT and CDR2 is YYEEEE. The CDR3 has 11 amino acids. Here the CDR3 DNA reads TGTGCCAGCAGCCTGCCTCGGGAGCAGTTCTTC. It specifies CASSLPREQFF.

The rearrangement uses TRBV4-2 and TRBJ1-4; D perhaps matches TRBD1 (5 bases). Germline CDR1 reads LGHNA; CDR2 reads YNFKEQ. Trimming took off 0 bases at V and 8 bases at J, with 13 bases between the two ends. The CDR3 has 15 residues. Here the CDR3 reads CASSQDRDPREKLFF. For the CDR3, the DNA is TGTGCCAGCAGCCAAGACAGGGACCCACGGGAAAAACTGTTTTTT.

V usage is TRBV5-6 and J usage is TRBJ2-2; a weak D match, TRBD2 (5 bases). Germline CDR1 is SGHDT and CDR2 is YYEEEE. Trimming cost V 4 bases and J 4 bases, with 14 bases left between them. The CDR3 contains 15 residues. The CDR3 loop reads CASSPTRVGTGELFF. The CDR3 DNA is TGTGCCAGCAGCCCCACTAGAGTCGGCACCGGGGAGCTGTTTTTT.

The chain has TRBV5-1 and TRBJ2-1; D gene unclear. Deletions cut 0 bases from V and 1 base from J, with 11 bases between. The CDR3 extends over 16 amino acids. The germline V gene has CDR1 SGHRS and CDR2 YFSETQ. The CDR3 sequence is CASSLAEDRSYNEQFF. The CDR3 bases are TGCGCCAGCAGCTTGGCCGAGGATAGATCCTACAATGAGCAGTTCTTC.

This clone showed up just a few times. The V call is TRBV20-1, the J call TRBJ1-2; D is undetermined. Germline V CDR1 and CDR2: DFQATT, SNEGSKA (reference sequence). The CDR3 has 11 amino acids. V dropped 4 bases and J dropped 5 bases, with 8 bases sitting between them. As DNA, the CDR3 is TGCAGTGCTACACAGTCATATGGCTACACCTTC. Amino acids: CSATQSYGYTF.

V and J are TRBV19 and TRBJ2-2, with TRBD2 matching 10 bases. The length of the CDR3 is 15 residues. The germline CDR1 and CDR2 sequences are LNHDA and SQIVND (reference sequence). J was trimmed by 7 bases and V by 5 bases; bases with no gene match: 7. The CDR3 bases are TGTGCCAGTAGTCCCCTAGCGGGAGTGGACGGGGAGCTGTTTTTT. It is translated as CASSPLAGVDGELFF. The full variable domain, its missing parts supplied by reference TRBV19 and TRBJ2-2, is DGGITQSPKYLFRKEGQNVTLSCEQNLNHDAMYWYRQDPGQGLRLIYYSQIVNDFQKGDIAEGYSVSREKKESFPLTVTSAQKNPTAFYLCASSPLAGVDGELFFGEGSRLTVL.

The gene calls are TRBV18 and TRBJ2-7; unclear D gene. CDR1 and CDR2 from the germline V gene are KGHSH and LQKENI. The CDR3 sequence is 15 residues long. Trimming shortened V by 2 bases and J by 0 bases, and 11 bases separated the two germline ends. The CDR3 nucleotides are TGTGCCAGCTCACCAAGTCAGTTGAGCTCCTACGAGCAGTACTTC. It translates to CASSPSQLSSYEQYF.